The 28 T cell receptor beta chains below were found in one sample sequenced in a study of T cell clonotyping in hematopoietic cell transplantation. Using immunoSEQ multiplex PCR, the repertoire was profiled, and TCRdb retains in-frame clones only, with some absent. The sample holds approximately 20,000 clones, roughly three quarters seen once. Input material: peripheral blood mononuclear cells. The origin of the receptors is a man in his 60s in good health. Some clones in this sample may be carry-over from other donors' samples.

The chain employs TRBV19 and TRBJ1-5; TRBD1 matches at 8 bases. CDR3 size: 14 residues. The trim removed 4 bases at V and 4 bases at J, leaving 3 bases unmatched. CDR1 and CDR2 from the germline V gene are LNHDA and SQIVND (reference sequence). The CDR3 coding sequence is TGTGCCAGTAGTACCAGGGGGCGGAATCAGCCCCAGCATTTT. Amino acids: CASSTRGRNQPQHF.

The chain is built from TRBV27 and TRBJ2-5; D unclear. The germline V gene has CDR1 MNHEY and CDR2 SMNVEV (reference sequence). The CDR3 has 14 residues. The germline V and J ends were trimmed by 7 bases and 1 base, with 13 bases remaining between them. Written as DNA, the CDR3 is TGTGCCAGCACCAGAAGAGGTCCCCAAGAGACCCAGTACTTC. This sequence encodes CASTRRGPQETQYF.

This chain links TRBV4-2 with TRBJ1-1; the D gene is possibly TRBD1 (6 bases). Trimming removed 1 base from V and 1 base from J, with 13 bases in between. The CDR3 is 16 residues long. The V gene's germline CDR1 is LGHNA and CDR2 YNFKEQ. CDR3 region: CASSQVGGPRNTEAFF. CDR3 in DNA: TGTGCCAGCAGCCAAGTAGGGGGACCCCGGAACACTGAAGCTTTCTTT.

This rearrangement joins TRBV28 to TRBJ2-7, with a possible D match to TRBD1 (5 bases). The CDR3 loop spans 13 amino acids. Germline lookup yields CDR1 MDHEN and CDR2 SYDVKM. With 0 bases removed from V and 6 bases from J, the gap between germline ends came to 9 bases. The CDR3 here is CASSLCSGCEQYF. The CDR3 DNA is TGTGCCAGCAGTTTATGTTCAGGGTGCGAGCAGTACTTC.

The J gene is TRBJ2-3, the V gene TRBV30; tentatively, D is TRBD2 (5 bases). Germline CDR1 is GTSNPN and CDR2 is SVGIG (reference sequence). CDR3 length: 13 residues. The V end lost 3 bases, the J end lost 9 bases, and 16 bases lay between the germline ends. The CDR3 here is CAWSRPGGETQYF. The DNA of the CDR3 is TGTGCCTGGAGCCGACCTGGAGGAGAGACGCAGTATTTT.

This chain uses TRBV27 with TRBJ2-5; the D is unclear. Trimming removed 5 bases from V and 5 bases from J, with 12 bases in between. Per the germline V gene, CDR1 is MNHEY and CDR2 is SMNVEV (reference sequence). This CDR3 contains 13 residues. The CDR3 DNA is TGTGCCAGCAGTCTCGTTAAAGCGGAGACCCAGTACTTC. It specifies CASSLVKAETQYF.

The rearrangement links TRBV19 to TRBJ2-3; D is undetermined. The CDR3 contains 11 residues. The V and J ends lost 6 bases and 6 bases respectively, with 7 bases between them. The V gene's germline CDR1 is LNHDA and CDR2 SQIVND (reference sequence). CDR3 nucleotides: TGTGCCAGTAGGGGCTTCGATACGCAGTATTTT. Translating gives CASRGFDTQYF. Looking up the rest from reference TRBV19 and TRBJ2-3 gives the full variable domain: DGGITQSPKYLFRKEGQNVTLSCEQNLNHDAMYWYRQDPGQGLRLIYYSQIVNDFQKGDIAEGYSVSREKKESFPLTVTSAQKNPTAFYLCASRGFDTQYFGPGTRLTVL.

V is TRBV5-6 and J is TRBJ2-6; a weak D match, TRBD2 (6 bases). V was clipped by 4 bases and J by 0 bases, with 14 bases between them. Germline V gene sequence: CDR1 SGHDT, CDR2 YYEEEE. The CDR3 contains 17 residues. The CDR3 loop is CASSPRDSPSGANVLTF. The CDR3 DNA follows: TGTGCCAGCAGCCCCCGGGACTCCCCCTCTGGGGCCAACGTCCTGACTTTC.

V and J are TRBV9 and TRBJ2-1; maybe TRBD2 (5 bases). Per germline, CDR1 SGDLS and CDR2 YYNGEE. Trimming took off 0 bases at V and 7 bases at J, with 17 bases between the two ends. The length of the CDR3 is 16 residues. CDR3 coding DNA: TGTGCCAGCAGCGTAGGAGCCGGGGTTCTGGGAAATGAGCAGTTCTTC. Translation gives CASSVGAGVLGNEQFF.

The genes are TRBV19 and TRBJ2-1; D is possibly TRBD1 (6 bases). The CDR3 is made up of 15 amino acids. CDR1 is LNHDA and CDR2 is SQIVND in the germline V gene (reference sequence). Trimming removed 5 bases at V and 6 bases at J, with 17 bases between. CDR3 coding DNA: TGTGCCAGTAGTCAGGGGATTACCTTCCCCAATGAGCAGTTCTTC. It is translated as CASSQGITFPNEQFF.

This clone came up a few times. The chain has TRBV28 and TRBJ1-5; D is perhaps TRBD1 (5 bases). The CDR3 covers 14 residues. Looked up from germline, CDR1 is MDHEN and CDR2 is SYDVKM. V lost 2 bases to trimming and J lost 15 bases, with 20 bases between them. This CDR3 is CASSLDSAYDNWHF. The CDR3 DNA reads as TGTGCCAGCAGTTTAGACAGTGCCTATGATAACTGGCATTTT.

V gene TRBV5-4 combines with J gene TRBJ1-2; D perhaps matches TRBD1 (6 bases). The V end lost 0 bases, the J end lost 2 bases, and 11 bases lay between the germline ends. Germline CDR1 reads SGHNT; CDR2 reads YYREEE (reference sequence). The CDR3 loop spans 15 amino acids. The CDR3 here is CASSLVGTPNYGYTF. DNA of the CDR3: TGTGCCAGCAGCTTGGTTGGGACACCAAACTATGGCTACACCTTC.

This clone turned up a few times. The rearrangement uses TRBV5-1 and TRBJ2-2; no clear D. V dropped 0 bases and J dropped 13 bases, with 10 bases sitting between them. The CDR3 length is 12 residues. Germline-derived CDR1 and CDR2 are SGHRS and YFSETQ. As DNA, the CDR3 is TGCGCCAGCAGCTTGGATCTAAAGTCGCTGTTTTTT. It translates to CASSLDLKSLFF.

This clone appeared once. The chain is built from TRBV5-1 and TRBJ2-7, with TRBD1 identical over 8 bases. From germline, CDR1 is SGHRS and CDR2 YFSETQ. The CDR3 covers 14 residues. After removal of 3 bases from V and 7 bases from J, the junction contained 9 bases not matched to a gene. The chain's CDR3 is CASSSSGGAREQYF. CDR3 nucleotides: TGCGCCAGCAGCTCATCAGGGGGCGCGAGGGAGCAGTACTTC.

The chain recombines TRBV30 with TRBJ2-2; 12 bases match TRBD2. The CDR3 is 15 amino acids. Germline trimming cut 3 bases from V and 7 bases from J; bases unmatched to any gene: 6. The germline V gene encodes CDR1 GTSNPN and CDR2 SVGIG (reference sequence). Here the CDR3 DNA reads TGTGCCTGGAGATTGACTAGCGGGAGAGACGGGGAGCTGTTTTTT. Protein product: CAWRLTSGRDGELFF. The variable domain in full, with the rest retrieved from reference TRBV30 and TRBJ2-2, is SQTIHQWPATLVQPVGSPLSLECTVEGTSNPNLYWYRQAAGRGLQLLFYSVGIGQISSEVPQNLSASRPQDRQFILSSKKLLLSDSGFYLCAWRLTSGRDGELFFGEGSRLTVL.

The rearrangement links TRBV2 to TRBJ2-7; D is ambiguous. Trimming removed 6 bases at V and 3 bases at J, with 12 bases between. CDR1 and CDR2 (germline): SNHLY, FYNNEI. This CDR3 is built from 13 residues. This chain's CDR3 is CASRSDGIYEQYF. In DNA, the CDR3 is TGTGCCAGCAGATCGGACGGCATCTACGAGCAGTACTTC.

The rearrangement joins TRBV30 to TRBJ2-4; D gene ambiguous. Germline CDR1 GTSNPN, CDR2 SVGIG (reference sequence). Trimming took off 0 bases at V and 9 bases at J, with 12 bases between the two ends. The CDR3 totals 13 residues. CDR3 protein: CAWSVLAGPIQYF. CDR3 DNA sequence: TGTGCCTGGAGTGTACTTGCTGGTCCCATTCAGTACTTC.

The chain links TRBV6-1 to TRBJ1-1; a weak D match, TRBD1 (5 bases). Looked up from germline, CDR1 is MNHNS and CDR2 is SASEGT. The CDR3 spans 13 residues. V was shortened by 6 bases and J by 8 bases, with 16 bases between the two germline ends. In DNA form, the CDR3 reads TGTGCCAGCAGACCTACGGGGGAGGAAGAAGCTTTCTTT. Translation: CASRPTGEEEAFF.

This clone has more than one count but fewer than ten. The V and J genes are TRBV27 and TRBJ1-4, with D perhaps TRBD1 (5 bases). The CDR3 is made up of 14 amino acids. Trimming removed 3 bases from V and 3 bases from J, with 8 bases in between. CDR1 and CDR2 (germline): MNHEY, SMNVEV (reference sequence). The DNA of the CDR3 is TGTGCCAGCAGTTTCCGGGGGGCTAATGAAAAACTGTTTTTT. The encoded protein is CASSFRGANEKLFF.

The rearrangement links TRBV25-1 to TRBJ2-7; 10 nucleotides agree with TRBD2. V dropped 3 bases and J dropped 5; count of bases not matched to a gene: 10. CDR3 length equals 16 residues. CDR1 and CDR2 from the germline V gene are MGHDK and SYGVNS. CDR3 loop: CASSDPSAGGPDEQYF. The CDR3 nucleotides are TGTGCCAGCAGTGATCCATCAGCGGGAGGGCCTGACGAGCAGTACTTC.

V is TRBV7-2 and J is TRBJ1-2, with 7 bases that match TRBD1. Unmatched junction bases numbered 5, after V lost 6 bases and J lost 4 bases. CDR1 and CDR2 from the germline V gene are SGHTA and FQGNSA. This CDR3 spans 13 amino acids. The DNA for the CDR3 is TGTGCCAGCAGACCGACAGGGTTCTATGGCTACACCTTC. It encodes CASRPTGFYGYTF.

The CDR3 reads CASSSSGLASAYEQYF. CDR3 sequence (DNA): TGTGCCAGCAGCTCTAGTGGACTAGCCTCCGCCTACGAGCAGTACTTC. The chain couples TRBV7-2 to TRBJ2-7, with 8 nucleotides matching TRBD2. Looked up from germline, CDR1 is SGHTA and CDR2 is FQGNSA. The CDR3 extends over 16 amino acids. The trim removed 4 bases at V and 2 bases at J, leaving 10 bases unmatched. The variable domain in full, completed from reference TRBV7-2 and TRBJ2-7, reads GAGVSQSPSNKVTEKGKDVELRCDPISGHTALYWYRQSLGQGLEFLIYFQGNSAPDKSGLPSDRFSAERTGGSVSTLTIQRTQQEDSAVYLCASSSSGLASAYEQYFGPGTRLTVT.

The chain is built from TRBV10-3 and TRBJ1-4; D uncertain. Germline CDR1 ENHRY, CDR2 SYGVKD. V gave up 7 bases and J gave up 5 bases, with 17 bases separating them. The length of the CDR3 is 15 residues. CDR3 amino acids: CAIKSQLDPNEKLFF. The CDR3 DNA is TGTGCCATCAAGTCCCAACTAGACCCGAATGAAAAACTGTTTTTT.

This chain connects TRBV7-9 to TRBJ1-4, with 8 bases lining up with TRBD1. The CDR3 extends over 14 amino acids. CDR1 is SEHNR, CDR2 FQNEAQ, per germline (reference sequence). Losses at the gene ends were 1 base for V and 8 bases for J; bases not matched to a gene: 3. CDR3 loop: CASSLVQGDEKLFF. The CDR3 nucleotides are TGTGCCAGCAGCTTAGTACAGGGGGACGAAAAACTGTTTTTT.

The chain employs TRBV19 and TRBJ1-2; D unclear. Germline CDR1 is LNHDA and CDR2 is SQIVND (reference sequence). The CDR3 contains 11 residues. Trimming took 11 bases from V and 5 from J, leaving 12 bases between them. The DNA for the CDR3 is TGTGCCGTCGATCGCGGGTATGGCTACACCTTC. Its translation is CAVDRGYGYTF.

The genes are TRBV7-2 and TRBJ1-4; tentative D call: TRBD1 (5 bases). Germline CDR1 and CDR2: SGHTA and FQGNSA. The CDR3 is 16 amino acids. Trimming stripped 5 bases from V and 8 bases from J, with 21 bases between. The CDR3 is CASSPQQSGLGEKLFF. The CDR3 nucleotides are TGTGCCAGCAGCCCCCAACAATCAGGGTTGGGCGAAAAACTGTTTTTT.

The V and J genes are TRBV25-1 and TRBJ1-2, with D perhaps matching TRBD1 (5 bases). This CDR3 region has 15 residues. V lost 3 bases and J 7 bases, leaving 18 bases between the germline ends. The germline V gene has CDR1 MGHDK and CDR2 SYGVNS. Here the CDR3 reads CASSDFRGRLGGYTF. The CDR3 nucleotides read TGTGCCAGCAGTGATTTTAGGGGAAGGTTGGGTGGCTACACCTTC.

The chain uses TRBV30 and TRBJ1-2; D gene unclear. The CDR3 has 13 amino acids. V was trimmed by 4 bases and J by 0 bases, leaving 9 bases between them. Germline assignment: CDR1 GTSNPN and CDR2 SVGIG (reference sequence). CDR3 protein: CAWTPRTNYGYTF. Written as DNA, the CDR3 is TGTGCCTGGACCCCCCGGACTAACTATGGCTACACCTTC.